This TCR beta chain was retrieved from a study of vaccination and CD4 T cells after COVID-19. Study at large: At a median 72 days (range 14 to 241) after dose two, post-vaccine samples were obtained. The authors exposed cells to overlapping spike peptides derived from SARS-CoV-2, HCoV-NL63, HCoV-OC43 and HCoV-229E. Notes on the study in general: Spike mono-reactivity held for 304 of 307 vaccine-specific clones in convalescent patients.

Described treatment: roughly nine-day PBMC culture with coronavirus spike peptide pools or control peptides (ViraFEST assay). Fresh medium (containing IL-2) replaced half the medium on days 3 and 7. Cultured CD4+ T cell DNA was sequenced using the Oncomine TCR Beta short-read assay. TCRdb reprocessed the PCR reads via MiXCR and lists one record per CDR3 protein. Of about 2,300 distinct CDR3 sequences in the sample, 25% to 30% are singletons; the top ten hold about 53%. CDR1 and CDR2 (germline): DFQATT, SNEGSKA (reference sequence). The V end was cut by 5 bases, the J end by 4 bases, with 17 bases between. There are 14 residues in the CDR3. Regarding this clonotype: Its antigen remains unknown.

The chain links TRBV20-1 to TRBJ1-1, with D tentatively TRBD1 (5 bases). The TCR sequence derives from a human donor who had recovered from COVID-19. Material: CD4+ T cells from blood, cultured in vitro, obtained after SARS-CoV-2 vaccination. CDR3 region: CSAPMGGGGTEAFF. CDR3 nucleotide sequence: TGCAGTGCTCCTATGGGAGGTGGGGGCACTGAAGCTTTCTTT.